These 31 T cell receptor beta chains came from one sample sequenced in a study of patients and donors after allogeneic stem cell transplantation. MiXCR, applied by TCRdb to the RT-PCR reads, yields one record per CDR3 protein. The repertoire includes more than 850,000 distinct CDR3 sequences, about 20% of them detected once, and around 6% sits in the top ten. The sample taken for sequencing was blood, either unsorted or a sorted T cell fraction (not recorded which). These receptors all stem from a human donor who was either an allogeneic HSCT recipient or a stem cell or donor lymphocyte infusion donor (not recorded which). It is not recorded whose cells these are; they may come from a transplant donor.

This clonotype was seen a handful of times. J is TRBJ2-1 and V is TRBV12-3 or TRBV12-4; TRBD2 aligns across 13 bases. This CDR3 region has 14 residues. V dropped 6 bases and J dropped 10; count of bases not matched to a gene: 6. The CDR3 DNA follows: TGTGCCAGCAGCGGACTAGCGGGGGTGAAGGAGCAGTTCTTC. Translated: CASSGLAGVKEQFF.

V is TRBV10-3 and J is TRBJ2-7; possibly TRBD1 for D (6 bases). V lost 6 bases to trimming and J lost 5 bases, with 17 bases between them. The CDR3 extends over 14 amino acids. The germline V gene encodes CDR1 ENHRY and CDR2 SYGVKD. The CDR3 DNA is TGTGCCATCAGGACCCGGGACACGGACAACGAGCAGTACTTC. Translation gives CAIRTRDTDNEQYF.

This clonotype has a handful of counts. The J gene is TRBJ1-3, the V gene TRBV29-1; no definite D call. Germline-derived CDR1 and CDR2 are SQVTM and ANQGSEA. This CDR3 comprises 13 residues. The V end was cut by 6 bases, the J end by 2 bases, with 11 bases between. The CDR3 here is CSVAYSAGNTIYF. CDR3 coding DNA: TGCAGCGTGGCTTACTCGGCTGGAAACACCATATATTTT.

The chain recombines TRBV27 with TRBJ2-3, with 10 nucleotides matching TRBD2. This CDR3 contains 15 residues. J was trimmed by 6 bases and V by 5 bases; bases with no gene match: 8. Germline CDR1 is MNHEY and CDR2 is SMNVEV (reference sequence). In DNA form, the CDR3 reads TGTGCCAGCAGTCTCACTAGCGGGGCGGGGGATACGCAGTATTTT. This sequence encodes CASSLTSGAGDTQYF.

The sample holds a few counts of this clonotype. The V and J genes are TRBV5-1 and TRBJ1-2; 8 positions match TRBD1. Germline V gene lookup returns CDR1 SGHRS and CDR2 YFSETQ. With V trimmed by 4 bases and J by 3 bases, 8 bases remained unmatched. This CDR3 has 15 residues. CDR3 bases: TGCGCCAGCAGCCCAGGGGGACAGGTATACTATGGCTACACCTTC. This codes for CASSPGGQVYYGYTF.

The rearrangement links TRBV6-6 to TRBJ1-5; D might be TRBD1 (5 bases). V was trimmed by 4 bases and J by 5 bases, leaving 9 bases between them. Per germline, CDR1 MNHNY and CDR2 SVGAGI (reference sequence). CDR3 length equals 13 residues. CDR3: CASSSAGHQPQHF. The CDR3 nucleotides are TGTGCCAGCAGTTCCGCGGGGCATCAGCCCCAGCATTTT.

The J gene is TRBJ2-7, the V gene TRBV6-1, with 9 nucleotides matching TRBD1. Trimming removed 6 bases from V and 2 bases from J; junction bases left unmatched: 5. CDR1 MNHNS and CDR2 SASEGT come from the germline V gene. The CDR3 covers 14 residues. As DNA, the CDR3 is TGTGCCAGCAGACTGGGGACAGGGACCTACGAGCAGTACTTC. Translated, it gives CASRLGTGTYEQYF.

This clonotype was counted a few times. This chain uses TRBV21-1 with TRBJ1-2. TRBV21-1 is flagged as a pseudogene. This CDR3 has 14 amino acids. CDR3 amino acids: CASSKGGKNYGYTF. The CDR3 nucleotides read TGTGCCAGCAGCAAGGGAGGCAAAAACTATGGCTACACCTTC.

This clonotype showed up just a few times. This sequence joins TRBV11-2 and TRBJ2-3, with 10 bases aligning to TRBD1. This CDR3 region has 17 residues. CDR1 SGHAT and CDR2 FQNNGV come from the germline V gene. The junction had 13 bases not matched to a gene; V was cut back by 5 bases and J by 5 bases. CDR3: CASSPLTGGRVGDTQYF. CDR3 in DNA: TGTGCCAGCAGCCCGCTGACAGGGGGCAGGGTGGGAGATACGCAGTATTTT.

V usage is TRBV7-9 and J usage is TRBJ2-1, with 7 bases identical to TRBD2. This CDR3 region has 14 residues. V lost 7 bases and J lost 0; bases outside the gene matches: 3. Germline CDR1 and CDR2: SEHNR and FQNEAQ (reference sequence). The CDR3 DNA reads as TGTGCCAGCATGGGCGGGAGCTCCTACAATGAGCAGTTCTTC. Its protein is CASMGGSSYNEQFF.

This clonotype was observed many times. The CDR3 here is CSATGGGGQPQHF. The CDR3 DNA reads as TGCAGTGCTACCGGGGGGGGCGGTCAGCCCCAGCATTTT. The V and J genes are TRBV20-1 and TRBJ1-5; D is perhaps TRBD1 (6 bases). Trimming left V 4 bases short and J 6 bases short, with 13 bases between. The CDR3 consists of 13 residues. Germline assignment: CDR1 DFQATT and CDR2 SNEGSKA (reference sequence).

The chain carries TRBV2 and TRBJ2-2; D might be TRBD1 (5 bases). The ends were cut back, 8 bases at V and 12 bases at J, with 13 bases in the middle. Germline values: CDR1 SNHLY, CDR2 FYNNEI. The CDR3 loop spans 11 amino acids. The CDR3 loop reads CASSGGAKLFF. The CDR3 nucleotides read TGTGCCAGCTCGGGTGGGGCGAAGCTGTTTTTT.

This clonotype was recorded a few times. This chain connects TRBV6-2 or TRBV6-3 to TRBJ2-3; D not resolved. Germline lookup yields CDR1 MNHEY and CDR2 SVGEGT. The CDR3 contains 18 residues. V was cut by 7 bases and J by 2 bases, with 25 bases left in between. The CDR3 nucleotides are TGTGCCAGCACTGGAACGCCCCAGACCTCGCCTTACACAGATACGCAGTATTTT. The encoded protein is CASTGTPQTSPYTDTQYF.

The rearrangement uses TRBV12-3 or TRBV12-4 and TRBJ2-2, with TRBD2 matching over 11 bases. Unmatched junction bases numbered 8, after V lost 7 bases and J lost 4 bases. The CDR3 is made up of 16 amino acids. CDR3 DNA: TGTGCCAGCACCCCCCTAGCGGGGGGACGCACCGGGGAGCTGTTTTTT. Translation: CASTPLAGGRTGELFF.

This clonotype appeared a few times. The rearrangement links TRBV20-1 to TRBJ1-2; no clear D gene. The CDR3 is 14 amino acids. Trimming left V 6 bases short and J 0 bases short, with 14 bases between. The germline V gene encodes CDR1 DFQATT and CDR2 SNEGSKA (reference sequence). The chain's CDR3 is CSADRVGANYGYTF. The CDR3, as DNA: TGCAGTGCCGACCGCGTCGGGGCTAACTATGGCTACACCTTC.

This sequence joins TRBV20-1 and TRBJ2-7, with D possibly matching TRBD1 (5 bases). Germline loops: CDR1 DFQATT, CDR2 SNEGSKA (reference sequence). The CDR3 runs to 15 residues. V lost 5 bases, J lost 3 bases, and 20 bases lay in between. This chain's CDR3 is CSAPAGQGSIYEQYF. The CDR3 DNA reads TGCAGTGCTCCCGCCGGCCAGGGCTCTATCTACGAGCAGTACTTC.

The CDR3 sequence: CATSRDPGGGSTDTQYF. The DNA for the CDR3 is TGTGCCACCAGCAGAGATCCGGGGGGGGGTAGCACAGATACGCAGTATTTT. The chain employs TRBV15 and TRBJ2-3; 8 bases map to TRBD2. Germline V gives CDR1 LNHNV, CDR2 YYDKDF (reference sequence). The CDR3 extends over 17 amino acids. The trim removed 0 bases at V and 0 bases at J, leaving 5 bases unmatched.

The table lists this clonotype with a few counts. CDR3 nucleotide sequence: TGTGCCAGCAGCTTAGGACAGGTTGACTATGGCTACACCTTC. Its translation: CASSLGQVDYGYTF. This chain joins TRBV7-6 and TRBJ1-2, with D possibly being TRBD1 (6 bases). CDR3 length: 14 amino acids. Germline lookup yields CDR1 SGHVS and CDR2 FNYEAQ. Trimming cost V 1 base and J 3 bases, with 9 bases left between them.

This clonotype was detected only a few times. This rearrangement joins TRBV2 to TRBJ1-5, with D uncertain. Germline lookup yields CDR1 SNHLY and CDR2 FYNNEI. The CDR3 loop spans 15 amino acids. Trimming cost V 2 bases and J 7 bases, with 15 bases left between them. The DNA of the CDR3 is TGTGCCAGCAGTGAAAGTAGCCGGGGAGGACAGCCCCAGCATTTT. It translates to CASSESSRGGQPQHF.

The genes are TRBV5-1 and TRBJ2-5; D gene unclear. Between the trimmed V and J ends, which lost 0 bases and 5 bases, there was a span of 14 bases. Germline assignment: CDR1 SGHRS and CDR2 YFSETQ. CDR3 length: 15 residues. Here the CDR3 reads CASSLAPRFGETQYF. The DNA of the CDR3 is TGCGCCAGCAGCTTGGCCCCCAGGTTTGGTGAGACCCAGTACTTC.

The chain uses TRBV25-1 and TRBJ1-6, with no clear D. The CDR3 runs to 16 residues. Germline V gene data show CDR1 as MGHDK and CDR2 as SYGVNS. Deletions cut 7 bases from V and 0 bases from J, with 13 bases between. The CDR3 spells CASTWMRRSYNSPLHF. In DNA, the CDR3 is TGTGCCAGCACCTGGATGCGCCGCTCCTATAATTCACCCCTCCACTTT.

The rearrangement joins TRBV12-3 or TRBV12-4 to TRBJ1-2; D is unclear. The V end was cut by 6 bases, the J end by 1 base, with 15 bases between. CDR3 length equals 15 residues. The CDR3 spells CASRPIGQSNYGYTF. In DNA, the CDR3 is TGTGCCAGCAGACCGATTGGGCAGAGTAACTATGGCTACACCTTC.

This clonotype was detected a few times. The rearrangement joins TRBV20-1 to TRBJ2-3; TRBD1 is a possible D gene (5 bases). There are 12 residues in the CDR3. The V gene lost 7 bases and the J gene lost 0 bases, with 8 bases spanning the gap. The V gene's germline CDR1 is DFQATT and CDR2 SNEGSKA (reference sequence). The CDR3: CSGGASTDTQYF. CDR3 sequence (DNA): TGCAGTGGTGGGGCTAGCACAGATACGCAGTATTTT.

This chain connects TRBV10-3 to TRBJ2-5; the D gene is possibly TRBD2 (7 bases). CDR3 size: 14 residues. The germline gives CDR1 ENHRY, CDR2 SYGVKD. Trimming shortened V by 3 bases and J by 5 bases, and 13 bases separated the two germline ends. The CDR3 nucleotides are TGTGCCATCAGTGAATCACAGGGAGGGGAGACCCAGTACTTC. Translating it yields CAISESQGGETQYF.

The chain uses TRBV7-3 and TRBJ2-1; no clear D gene. Germline assignment: CDR1 SGHTA and CDR2 FQGTGA. The CDR3 covers 13 residues. V was cut by 2 bases and J by 4 bases, with 6 bases left in between. The CDR3 protein is CASSLEQYNEQFF. CDR3 coding DNA: TGTGCCAGCAGCTTAGAACAGTACAATGAGCAGTTCTTC.

The genes are TRBV7-8 and TRBJ2-2; either TRBD1 or TRBD2 may supply D (6 bases each). The V gene's germline CDR1 is SGHVS and CDR2 FQNEAQ. CDR3 length: 19 residues. Trimming removed 1 base at V and 0 bases at J, with 18 bases between. This chain's CDR3 is CASSLGLWGASPNTGELFF. CDR3 sequence (DNA): TGTGCCAGCAGCTTAGGGTTATGGGGGGCGAGCCCGAACACCGGGGAGCTGTTTTTT.

This clonotype was seen a few times. The J gene is TRBJ2-5, the V gene TRBV15; 11 nucleotides align to TRBD2. The germline gives CDR1 LNHNV, CDR2 YYDKDF (reference sequence). J gave up 0 bases and V 1 base, and 4 bases lay outside the gene matches. The CDR3 has 17 residues. CDR3 sequence reads: CATSRALAGVYQETQYF. CDR3 nucleotide sequence: TGTGCCACCAGCAGAGCACTAGCGGGGGTGTACCAAGAGACCCAGTACTTC.

The sample holds a few counts of this clonotype. CDR3 region: CASSPKQGAGYGYTF. The DNA of the CDR3 is TGTGCCAGCAGCCCTAAACAGGGGGCGGGCTATGGCTACACCTTC. This rearrangement joins TRBV11-2 to TRBJ1-2; TRBD1 matches at 9 bases. The CDR3 runs to 15 residues. V dropped 5 bases and J dropped 4; count of bases not matched to a gene: 8. Per germline, CDR1 SGHAT and CDR2 FQNNGV. The entire variable domain, with the rest obtained from reference TRBV11-2 and TRBJ1-2, is as follows: EAGVAQSPRYKIIEKRQSVAFWCNPISGHATLYWYQQILGQGPKLLIQFQNNGVVDDSQLPKDRFSAERLKGVDSTLKIQPAKLEDSAVYLCASSPKQGAGYGYTFGSGTRLTVV.

V usage is TRBV7-9 and J usage is TRBJ2-1, with D perhaps assigned TRBD1 or TRBD2 (5 bases each). Deletions cut 1 base from V and 9 bases from J, with 13 bases between. The CDR3 runs 14 residues. Looked up from germline, CDR1 is SEHNR and CDR2 is FQNEAQ (reference sequence). The CDR3 region is CASSLVGDVGEQFF. The CDR3 DNA reads as TGTGCCAGCAGCTTAGTAGGGGACGTCGGTGAGCAGTTCTTC.

This clonotype was recorded a few times. The chain links TRBV6-2 or TRBV6-3 to TRBJ2-5; no definite D call. In germline, CDR1 is MNHEY, CDR2 SVGEGT. The CDR3 is 14 amino acids. The V gene lost 2 bases and the J gene lost 4 bases, with 11 bases spanning the gap. CDR3 coding DNA: TGTGCCAGCAGTTACCTACCCCCTCCAGAGACCCAGTACTTC. Translating it yields CASSYLPPPETQYF.

This clonotype was detected ten times or more. This sequence joins TRBV20-1 and TRBJ1-1, with 12 bases identical to TRBD1. The CDR3 is 14 residues long. Unmatched junction bases numbered 4, after V lost 4 bases and J lost 4 bases. CDR1 is DFQATT and CDR2 is SNEGSKA in the germline V gene (reference sequence). This CDR3 reads CSAKVGQGATEAFF. CDR3 DNA sequence: TGCAGTGCTAAGGTGGGACAGGGGGCCACTGAAGCTTTCTTT.